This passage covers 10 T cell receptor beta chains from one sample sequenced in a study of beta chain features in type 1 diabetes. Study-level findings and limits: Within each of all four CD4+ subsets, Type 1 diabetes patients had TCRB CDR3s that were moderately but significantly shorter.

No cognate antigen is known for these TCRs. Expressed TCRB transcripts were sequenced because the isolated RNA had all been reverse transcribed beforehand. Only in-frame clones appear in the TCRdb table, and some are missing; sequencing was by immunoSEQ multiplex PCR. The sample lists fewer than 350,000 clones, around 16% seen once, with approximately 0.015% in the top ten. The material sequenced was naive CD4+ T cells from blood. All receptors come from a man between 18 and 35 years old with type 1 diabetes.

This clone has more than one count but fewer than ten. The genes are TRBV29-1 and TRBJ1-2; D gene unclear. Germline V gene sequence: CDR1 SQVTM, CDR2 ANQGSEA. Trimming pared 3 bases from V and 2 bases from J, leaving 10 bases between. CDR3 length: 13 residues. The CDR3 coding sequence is TGCAGCGTTGACGACGGAGGGAACTATGGCTACACCTTC. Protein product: CSVDDGGNYGYTF. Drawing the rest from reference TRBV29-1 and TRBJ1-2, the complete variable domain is SAVISQKPSRDICQRGTSLTIQCQVDSQVTMMFWYRQQPGQSLTLIATANQGSEATYESGFVIDKFPISRPNLTFSTLTVSNMSPEDSSIYLCSVDDGGNYGYTFGSGTRLTVV.

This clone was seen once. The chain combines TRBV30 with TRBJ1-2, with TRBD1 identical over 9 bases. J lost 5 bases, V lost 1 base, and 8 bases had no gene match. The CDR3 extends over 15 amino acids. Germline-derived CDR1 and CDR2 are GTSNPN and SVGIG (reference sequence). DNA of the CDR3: TGTGCCTGGAGTGAGACAGGGGGGATCCGGTATGGCTACACCTTC. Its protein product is CAWSETGGIRYGYTF.

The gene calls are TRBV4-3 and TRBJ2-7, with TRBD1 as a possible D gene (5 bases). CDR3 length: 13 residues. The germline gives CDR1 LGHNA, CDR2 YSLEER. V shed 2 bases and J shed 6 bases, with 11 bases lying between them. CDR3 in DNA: TGCGCCAGCAGCCAAATCAGGGAAAGCGAGCAGTACTTC. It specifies CASSQIRESEQYF.

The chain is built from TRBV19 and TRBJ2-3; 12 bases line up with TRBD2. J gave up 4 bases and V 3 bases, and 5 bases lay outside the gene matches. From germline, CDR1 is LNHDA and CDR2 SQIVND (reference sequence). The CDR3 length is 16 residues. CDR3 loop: CASSIWTSGDADTQYF. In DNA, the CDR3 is TGTGCCAGTAGTATCTGGACTAGCGGGGACGCAGATACGCAGTATTTT.

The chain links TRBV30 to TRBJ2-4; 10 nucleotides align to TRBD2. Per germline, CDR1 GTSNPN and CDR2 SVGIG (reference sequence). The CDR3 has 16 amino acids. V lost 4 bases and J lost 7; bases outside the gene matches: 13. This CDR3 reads CAWTSNSGGARNIQYF. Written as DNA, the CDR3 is TGTGCCTGGACCTCTAACAGCGGGGGGGCGAGGAACATTCAGTACTTC.

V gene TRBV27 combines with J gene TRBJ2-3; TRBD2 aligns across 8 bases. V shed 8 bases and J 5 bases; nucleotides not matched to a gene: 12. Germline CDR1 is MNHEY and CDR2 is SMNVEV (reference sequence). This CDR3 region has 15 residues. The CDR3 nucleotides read TGTGCCAGCCGAATGACGGGAGGGCCAGGAGATACGCAGTATTTT. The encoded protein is CASRMTGGPGDTQYF.

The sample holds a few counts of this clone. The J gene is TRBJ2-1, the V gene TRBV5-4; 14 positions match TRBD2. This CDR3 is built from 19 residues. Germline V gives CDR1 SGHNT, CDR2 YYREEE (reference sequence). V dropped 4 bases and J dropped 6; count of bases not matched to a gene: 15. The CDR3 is CASSPPGLAGGPRGNEQFF. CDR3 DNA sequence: TGTGCCAGCAGCCCCCCCGGACTAGCGGGGGGACCGCGGGGCAATGAGCAGTTCTTC.

The DNA for the CDR3 is TGTGCCAGCACCTCACAGGGGAACCAAGACACTGAAGCTTTCTTT. This codes for CASTSQGNQDTEAFF. V and J are TRBV28 and TRBJ1-1; 7 bases are a match to TRBD1. Trimming removed 7 bases from V and 3 bases from J; junction bases left unmatched: 11. The germline CDR1 and CDR2 sequences are MDHEN and SYDVKM. There are 15 residues in the CDR3.

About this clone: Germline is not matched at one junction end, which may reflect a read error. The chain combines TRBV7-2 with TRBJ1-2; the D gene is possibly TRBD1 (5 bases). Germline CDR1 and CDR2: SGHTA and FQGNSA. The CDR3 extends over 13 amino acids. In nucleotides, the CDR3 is TGTGCCAGCAGCTCGGCGGGGGTTCCCCCTTTAGGCTTC. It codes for CASSSAGVPPLGF. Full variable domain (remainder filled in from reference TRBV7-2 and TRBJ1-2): GAGVSQSPSNKVTEKGKDVELRCDPISGHTALYWYRQSLGQGLEFLIYFQGNSAPDKSGLPSDRFSAERTGGSVSTLTIQRTQQEDSAVYLCASSSAGVPPLGFGSGTRLTVV.

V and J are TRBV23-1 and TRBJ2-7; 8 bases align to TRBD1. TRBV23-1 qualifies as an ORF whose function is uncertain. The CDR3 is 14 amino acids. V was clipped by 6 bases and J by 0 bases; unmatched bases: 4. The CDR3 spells CASSGQGGSYEQYF. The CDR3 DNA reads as TGCGCCAGCAGCGGACAGGGAGGCTCCTACGAGCAGTACTTC.